The T cell receptor (beta chain) under discussion was sequenced for a study of blood T cell repertoires in COVID-19. Turning to the study itself: Nucleic acid was either cDNA or gDNA, and it came from T cells, B-cell-depleted T cells, or PBMCs.

V dropped 2 bases and J dropped 2 bases, with 10 bases sitting between them. The CDR3 has 14 amino acids. Germline V gene data show CDR1 as SGDLS and CDR2 as YYNGEE. As originally analysed: Reference gene primer amplification in the assay estimated nucleated cell counts. Generated by immunoSEQ multiplex PCR, the TCRdb table keeps only in-frame clones and is missing some. V and J calls and clone size come straight from that table; D and trimming were deduced from the DNA. Of around 100,000 clones in the sample, around 87% were seen once. This clone was detected once. The clonotype was recovered from a woman older than 75 with acute or convalescent COVID-19. Sequencing was done on a sample of peripheral blood. The chain links TRBV9 to TRBJ1-1; TRBD1 might be the D (5 bases). Here the CDR3 reads CASSVAWTNTEAFF. The CDR3 DNA follows: TGTGCCAGCAGCGTGGCCTGGACAAACACTGAAGCTTTCTTT.